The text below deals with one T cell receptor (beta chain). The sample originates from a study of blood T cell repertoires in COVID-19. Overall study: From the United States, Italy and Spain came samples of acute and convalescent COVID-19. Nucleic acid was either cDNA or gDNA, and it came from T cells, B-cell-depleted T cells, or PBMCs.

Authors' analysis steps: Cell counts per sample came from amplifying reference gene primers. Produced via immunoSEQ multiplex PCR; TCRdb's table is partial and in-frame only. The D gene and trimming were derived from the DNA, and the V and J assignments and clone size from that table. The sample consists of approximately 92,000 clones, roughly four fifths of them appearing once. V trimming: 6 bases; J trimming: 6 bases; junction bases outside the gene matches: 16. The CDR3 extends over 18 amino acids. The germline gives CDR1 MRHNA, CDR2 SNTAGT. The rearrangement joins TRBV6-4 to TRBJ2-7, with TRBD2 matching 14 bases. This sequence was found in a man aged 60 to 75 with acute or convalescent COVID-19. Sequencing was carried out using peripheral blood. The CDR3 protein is CASSPGTSGSNPRGEQYV. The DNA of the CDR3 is TGTGCCAGCAGCCCCGGGACTAGCGGGAGCAACCCCCGGGGCGAGCAGTACGTC.